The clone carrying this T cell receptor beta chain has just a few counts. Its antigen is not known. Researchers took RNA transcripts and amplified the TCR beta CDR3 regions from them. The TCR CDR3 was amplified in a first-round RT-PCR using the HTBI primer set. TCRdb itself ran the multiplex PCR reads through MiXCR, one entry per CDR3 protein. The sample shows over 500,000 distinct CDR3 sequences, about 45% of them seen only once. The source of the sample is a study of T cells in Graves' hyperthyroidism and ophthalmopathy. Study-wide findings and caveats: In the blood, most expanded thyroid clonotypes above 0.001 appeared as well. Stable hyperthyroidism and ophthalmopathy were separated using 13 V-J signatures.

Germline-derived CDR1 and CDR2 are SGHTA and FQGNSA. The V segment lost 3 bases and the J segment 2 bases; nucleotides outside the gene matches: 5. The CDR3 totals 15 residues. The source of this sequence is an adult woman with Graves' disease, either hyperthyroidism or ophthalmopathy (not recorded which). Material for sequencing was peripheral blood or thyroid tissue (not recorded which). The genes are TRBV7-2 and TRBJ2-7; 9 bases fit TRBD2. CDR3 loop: CASSFLTSGTYEQYF. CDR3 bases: TGTGCCAGCAGCTTCCTGACTAGCGGAACCTACGAGCAGTACTTC.